The 8 T cell receptor beta chains below all came from one sample that was sequenced in a study of blood T cell repertoires in COVID-19. The repertoire was sequenced with immunoSEQ multiplex PCR; TCRdb's copy has only in-frame clones and lacks some. Of approximately 75,000 clones detected, about 88% appear once; the ten largest clones hold 5.5% to 7.5%. The sample was peripheral blood. Every receptor here comes from an elderly man with COVID-19, enrolled during active disease.

The chain couples TRBV24-1 to TRBJ2-5; 8 bases are a match to TRBD2. The length of the CDR3 is 15 residues. With V trimmed by 4 bases and J by 5 bases, 8 bases remained unmatched. Per the germline V gene, CDR1 is KGHDR and CDR2 is SFDVKD. The CDR3 DNA reads TGTGCCACCAGTGACACCACGGGGGGGCAGGAGACCCAGTACTTC. This gives the protein CATSDTTGGQETQYF.

Written as DNA, the CDR3 is TGTGCCAGCAGTTTTTCGGACAGGGAAAGGGATACGCAGTATTTT. It codes for CASSFSDRERDTQYF. The V gene is TRBV28, the J gene TRBJ2-3; TRBD1 agrees at 8 bases. V lost 3 bases to trimming and J lost 6 bases; unmatched junction nucleotides: 8. Looked up from germline, CDR1 is MDHEN and CDR2 is SYDVKM. This CDR3 is built from 15 residues.

This chain connects TRBV6-5 to TRBJ1-2, with D possibly TRBD1 on 6 matching bases. Per the germline V gene, CDR1 is MNHEY and CDR2 is SVGAGI. The length of the CDR3 is 13 residues. V was clipped by 6 bases and J by 6 bases, with 14 bases between them. CDR3 nucleotide sequence: TGTGCCAGCAGACATTCGGCAGGGGATGGCTACACCTTC. Its protein is CASRHSAGDGYTF.

This chain uses TRBV3-1 (or the pseudogene TRBV3-2) with TRBJ1-3, with D perhaps TRBD1 (6 bases). With 4 bases removed from V and 0 bases from J, the gap between germline ends came to 13 bases. Germline lookup yields CDR1 LGHDT and CDR2 YNNKEL (reference sequence). CDR3 length: 16 amino acids. This CDR3 reads CASSLLDRVSGNTIYF. The CDR3 region has the DNA TGTGCCAGCAGCCTCCTGGACAGAGTCTCTGGAAACACCATATATTTT.

The chain carries TRBV24-1 and TRBJ1-2, with D possibly being TRBD1 (5 bases). Germline V gene lookup returns CDR1 KGHDR and CDR2 SFDVKD. Trimming took off 5 bases at V and 2 bases at J, with 8 bases between the two ends. This CDR3 comprises 13 residues. In DNA form, the CDR3 reads TGTGCCACCAGTGGGGGGGACAACTATGGCTACACCTTC. It specifies CATSGGDNYGYTF.

The sample holds one count of this clone. This chain connects TRBV27 to TRBJ2-2, with D possibly matching TRBD2 (6 bases). In germline, CDR1 is MNHEY, CDR2 SMNVEV (reference sequence). This CDR3 spans 15 amino acids. Trimming left V 0 bases short and J 3 bases short, with 8 bases between. CDR3 residues: CASSLSGGYTGELFF. The CDR3 nucleotides read TGTGCCAGCAGTTTATCCGGGGGATACACCGGGGAGCTGTTTTTT.

This clone is medium-sized. This chain connects TRBV9 to TRBJ2-7; TRBD1 agrees at 10 bases. With 4 bases clipped from V and 3 bases from J, the junction kept 4 bases outside the gene matches. From germline, CDR1 is SGDLS and CDR2 YYNGEE. The CDR3 contains 14 residues. CDR3 nucleotide sequence: TGTGCCAGCAGCTTGGGACAGGGGAACTACGAGCAGTACTTC. This codes for CASSLGQGNYEQYF.

The chain couples TRBV18 to TRBJ2-6, with 7 positions matching TRBD1. The length of the CDR3 is 15 residues. The V and J ends lost 3 bases and 2 bases, in that order; junction bases with no gene match: 1. Per the germline V gene, CDR1 is KGHSH and CDR2 is LQKENI. The CDR3 spells CASSPDRAGANVLTF. CDR3 coding DNA: TGTGCCAGCTCACCCGACAGGGCTGGGGCCAACGTCCTGACTTTC.